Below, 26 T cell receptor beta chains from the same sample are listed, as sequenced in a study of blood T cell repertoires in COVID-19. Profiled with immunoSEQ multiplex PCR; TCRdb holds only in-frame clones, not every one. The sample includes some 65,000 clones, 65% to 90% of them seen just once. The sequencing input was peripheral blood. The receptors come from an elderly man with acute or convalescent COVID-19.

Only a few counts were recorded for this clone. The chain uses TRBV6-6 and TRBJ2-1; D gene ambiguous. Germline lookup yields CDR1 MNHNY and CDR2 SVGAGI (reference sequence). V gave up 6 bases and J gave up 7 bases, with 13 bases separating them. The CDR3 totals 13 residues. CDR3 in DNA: TGTGCCAGCAGGACCGAGCTAGGAAATGAGCAGTTCTTC. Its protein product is CASRTELGNEQFF.

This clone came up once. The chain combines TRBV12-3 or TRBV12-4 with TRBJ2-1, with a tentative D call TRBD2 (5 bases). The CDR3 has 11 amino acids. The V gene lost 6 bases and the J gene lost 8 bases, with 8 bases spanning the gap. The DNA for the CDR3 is TGTGCCAGCAGCCAGAGGGATGAGCAGTTCTTC. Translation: CASSQRDEQFF.

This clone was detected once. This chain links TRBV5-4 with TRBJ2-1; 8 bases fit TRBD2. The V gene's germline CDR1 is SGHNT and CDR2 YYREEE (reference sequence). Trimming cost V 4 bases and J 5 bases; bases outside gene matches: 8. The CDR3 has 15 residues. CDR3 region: CASSQLGTSHNEQFF. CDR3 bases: TGTGCCAGCAGCCAACTCGGGACTAGTCACAATGAGCAGTTCTTC.

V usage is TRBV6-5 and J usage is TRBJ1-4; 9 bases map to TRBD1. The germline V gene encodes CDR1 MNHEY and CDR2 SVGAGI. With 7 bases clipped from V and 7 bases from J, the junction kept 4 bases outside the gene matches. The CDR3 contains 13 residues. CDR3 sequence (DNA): TGTGCCAGCACCGGACAGGGGCGTGAAAAACTGTTTTTT. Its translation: CASTGQGREKLFF.

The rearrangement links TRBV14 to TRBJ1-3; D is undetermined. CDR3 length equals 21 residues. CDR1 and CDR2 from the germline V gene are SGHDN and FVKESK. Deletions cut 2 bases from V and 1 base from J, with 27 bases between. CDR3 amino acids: CASSQRSRVISSKHSGNTIYF. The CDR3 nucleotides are TGTGCCAGCAGCCAAAGGAGTCGTGTGATCAGTTCGAAACATTCTGGAAACACCATATATTTT.

The CDR3 protein is CASSVMRDTEAFF. Written as DNA, the CDR3 is TGTGCCAGCAGCGTAATGAGGGACACTGAAGCTTTCTTT. The V and J genes are TRBV9 and TRBJ1-1; D is uncertain. The germline CDR1 and CDR2 sequences are SGDLS and YYNGEE. V lost 1 base and J 3 bases, leaving 7 bases between the germline ends. This CDR3 spans 13 amino acids.

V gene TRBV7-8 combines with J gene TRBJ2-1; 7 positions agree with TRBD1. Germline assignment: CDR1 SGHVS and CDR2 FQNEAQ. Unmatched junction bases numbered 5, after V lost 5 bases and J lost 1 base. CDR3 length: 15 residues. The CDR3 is CASSNRDSSYNEQFF. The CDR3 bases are TGTGCCAGCAGCAACCGGGACAGTTCCTACAATGAGCAGTTCTTC.

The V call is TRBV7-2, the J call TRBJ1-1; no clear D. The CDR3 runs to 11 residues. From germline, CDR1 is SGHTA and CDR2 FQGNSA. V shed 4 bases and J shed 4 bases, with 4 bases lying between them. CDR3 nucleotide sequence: TGTGCCAGCAGCTCTATCACTGAAGCTTTCTTT. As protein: CASSSITEAFF.

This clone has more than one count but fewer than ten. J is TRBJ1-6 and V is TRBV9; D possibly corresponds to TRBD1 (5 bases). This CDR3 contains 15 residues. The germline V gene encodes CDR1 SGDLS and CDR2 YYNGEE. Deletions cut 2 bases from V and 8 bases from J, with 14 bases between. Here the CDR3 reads CASSVRALGDSPLHF. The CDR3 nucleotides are TGTGCCAGCAGCGTCCGGGCGTTAGGGGATTCACCCCTCCACTTT.

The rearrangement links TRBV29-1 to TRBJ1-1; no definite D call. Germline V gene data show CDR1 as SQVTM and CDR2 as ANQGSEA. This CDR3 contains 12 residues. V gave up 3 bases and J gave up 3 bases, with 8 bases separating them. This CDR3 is CSVDISYTEAFF. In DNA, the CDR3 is TGCAGCGTTGATATATCGTACACTGAAGCTTTCTTT.

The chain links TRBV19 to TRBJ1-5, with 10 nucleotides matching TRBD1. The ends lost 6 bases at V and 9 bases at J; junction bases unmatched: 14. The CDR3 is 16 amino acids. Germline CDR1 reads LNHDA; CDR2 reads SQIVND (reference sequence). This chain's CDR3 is CASSPPGTGVFRPQHF. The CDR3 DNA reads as TGTGCCAGTAGCCCCCCCGGGACAGGGGTTTTTCGGCCCCAGCATTTT.

Written as DNA, the CDR3 is TGTGCCACCAGTGATTCAAGTGGGACAGGGTGGGAAGAGCAGTTCTTC. This sequence encodes CATSDSSGTGWEEQFF. This chain connects TRBV24-1 to TRBJ2-1; 9 nucleotides match TRBD1. The CDR3 is 16 amino acids. Germline loops: CDR1 KGHDR, CDR2 SFDVKD. V lost 2 bases and J lost 10; bases outside the gene matches: 11.

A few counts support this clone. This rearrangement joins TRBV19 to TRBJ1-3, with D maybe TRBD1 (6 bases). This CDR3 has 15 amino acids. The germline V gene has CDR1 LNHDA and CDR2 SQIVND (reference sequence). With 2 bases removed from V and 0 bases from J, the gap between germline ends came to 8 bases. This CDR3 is CASSIQDSSGNTIYF. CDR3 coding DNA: TGTGCCAGTAGTATACAGGACAGCTCTGGAAACACCATATATTTT.

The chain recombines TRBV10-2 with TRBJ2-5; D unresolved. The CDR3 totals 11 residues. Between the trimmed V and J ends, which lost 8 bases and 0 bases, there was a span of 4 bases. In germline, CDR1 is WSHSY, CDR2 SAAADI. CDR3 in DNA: TGCGCCAGCCTGTACCAAGAGACCCAGTACTTC. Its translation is CASLYQETQYF.

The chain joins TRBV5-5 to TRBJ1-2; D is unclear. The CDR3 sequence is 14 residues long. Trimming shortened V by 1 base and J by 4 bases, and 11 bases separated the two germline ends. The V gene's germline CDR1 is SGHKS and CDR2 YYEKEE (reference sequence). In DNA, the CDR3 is TGTGCCAGCAGCTTGAATAGCTTGACCTATGGCTACACCTTC. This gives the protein CASSLNSLTYGYTF. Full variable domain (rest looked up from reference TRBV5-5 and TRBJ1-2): DAGVTQSPTHLIKTRGQQVTLRCSPISGHKSVSWYQQVLGQGPQFIFQYYEKEERGRGNFPDRFSARQFPNYSSELNVNALLLGDSALYLCASSLNSLTYGYTFGSGTRLTVV.

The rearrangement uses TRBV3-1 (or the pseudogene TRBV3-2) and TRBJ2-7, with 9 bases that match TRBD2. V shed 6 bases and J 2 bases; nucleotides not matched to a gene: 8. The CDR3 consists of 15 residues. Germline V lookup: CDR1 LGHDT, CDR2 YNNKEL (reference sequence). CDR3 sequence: CASSSFAGGPYEQYF. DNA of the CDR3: TGTGCCAGCAGTTCCTTCGCGGGAGGGCCCTACGAGCAGTACTTC.

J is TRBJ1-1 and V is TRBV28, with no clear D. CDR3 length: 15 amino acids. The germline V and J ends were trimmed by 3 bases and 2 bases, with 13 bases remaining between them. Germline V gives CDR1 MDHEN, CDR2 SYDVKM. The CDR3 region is CASSFPRRLNTEAFF. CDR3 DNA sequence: TGTGCCAGCAGTTTTCCACGGAGGCTCAACACTGAAGCTTTCTTT.

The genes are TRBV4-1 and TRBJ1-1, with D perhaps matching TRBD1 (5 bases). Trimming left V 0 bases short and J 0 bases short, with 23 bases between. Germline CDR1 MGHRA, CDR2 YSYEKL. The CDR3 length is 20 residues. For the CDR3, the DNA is TGCGCCAGCAGCCAAGATAGCACTTCCCCTTGGCGGGGGATGAACACTGAAGCTTTCTTT. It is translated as CASSQDSTSPWRGMNTEAFF.

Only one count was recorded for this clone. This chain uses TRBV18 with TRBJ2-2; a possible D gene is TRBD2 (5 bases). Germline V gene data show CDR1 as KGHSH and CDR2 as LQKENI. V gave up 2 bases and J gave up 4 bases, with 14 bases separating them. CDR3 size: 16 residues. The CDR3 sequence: CASSPFSSESTGELFF. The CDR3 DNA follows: TGTGCCAGCTCACCATTCAGTAGCGAAAGCACCGGGGAGCTGTTTTTT.

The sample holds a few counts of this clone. CDR3 sequence reads: CASSASGTPYNEQFF. The CDR3 DNA is TGCGCCAGCAGTGCTTCAGGGACACCCTACAATGAGCAGTTCTTC. This chain joins TRBV10-1 and TRBJ2-1, with D tentatively TRBD1 (6 bases). The CDR3 covers 15 residues. V lost 4 bases and J lost 2, with 12 bases in between. The germline V gene encodes CDR1 WNHNN and CDR2 SYGVQD (reference sequence).

The CDR3 DNA follows: TGTGCCAGCAGCTTGACAGGGGGCTGGGACAATGAGCAGTTCTTC. Amino acids: CASSLTGGWDNEQFF. The chain uses TRBV5-4 and TRBJ2-1; 9 nucleotides match TRBD1. The V segment lost 1 base and the J segment 5 bases; nucleotides outside the gene matches: 4. The length of the CDR3 is 15 residues. Germline V CDR1 and CDR2: SGHNT, YYREEE (reference sequence). The full variable domain, rest sourced from reference TRBV5-4 and TRBJ2-1, is ETGVTQSPTHLIKTRGQQVTLRCSSQSGHNTVSWYQQALGQGPQFIFQYYREEENGRGNFPPRFSGLQFPNYSSELNVNALELDDSALYLCASSLTGGWDNEQFFGPGTRLTVL.

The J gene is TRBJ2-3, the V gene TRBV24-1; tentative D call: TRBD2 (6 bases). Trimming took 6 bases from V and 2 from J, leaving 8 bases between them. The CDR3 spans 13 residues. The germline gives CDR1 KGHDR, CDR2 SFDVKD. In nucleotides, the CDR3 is TGTGCCACCAGTATAGCGGCCACAGATACGCAGTATTTT. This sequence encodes CATSIAATDTQYF.

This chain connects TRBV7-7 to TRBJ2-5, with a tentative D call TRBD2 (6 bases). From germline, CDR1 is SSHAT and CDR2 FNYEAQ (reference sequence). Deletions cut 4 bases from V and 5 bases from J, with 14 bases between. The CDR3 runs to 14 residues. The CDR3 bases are TGTGCCAGCAGCTACTCGGCAGGAGGGGAGACCCAGTACTTC. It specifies CASSYSAGGETQYF.

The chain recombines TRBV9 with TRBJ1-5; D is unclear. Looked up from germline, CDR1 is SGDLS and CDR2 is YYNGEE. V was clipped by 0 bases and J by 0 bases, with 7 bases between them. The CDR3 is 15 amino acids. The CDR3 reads CASSVGADSNQPQHF. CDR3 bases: TGTGCCAGCAGCGTAGGGGCAGATAGCAATCAGCCCCAGCATTTT.

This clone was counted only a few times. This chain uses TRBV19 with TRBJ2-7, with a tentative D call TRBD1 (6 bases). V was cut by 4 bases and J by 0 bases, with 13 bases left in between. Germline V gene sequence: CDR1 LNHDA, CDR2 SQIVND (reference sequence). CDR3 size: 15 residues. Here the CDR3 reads CASSTVGQPSYEQYF. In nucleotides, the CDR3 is TGTGCCAGTAGTACTGTGGGACAACCCTCCTACGAGCAGTACTTC.

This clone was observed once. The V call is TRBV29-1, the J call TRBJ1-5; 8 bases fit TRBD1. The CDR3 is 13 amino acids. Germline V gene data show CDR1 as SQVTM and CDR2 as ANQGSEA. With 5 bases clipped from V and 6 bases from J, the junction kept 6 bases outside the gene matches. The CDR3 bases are TGCAGCGTTACTACAGGGGGAACTCAGCCCCAGCATTTT. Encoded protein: CSVTTGGTQPQHF.